The clone carrying this T cell receptor beta chain was seen a single time. These data belong to a study of technical replicates of blood from several donors. Assay: immunoSEQ multiplex PCR; the TCRdb copy retains only in-frame clones and omits some. The sample includes approximately 80,000 clones, 95% to 98% of them seen just once. CDR1 and CDR2 from the germline V gene are SGDLS and YYNGEE. The V end was cut by 0 bases, the J end by 8 bases, with 11 bases between. The CDR3 spans 13 residues. The TCR sequence derives from a human donor in good health. The chain couples TRBV9 to TRBJ1-2, with a possible D match to TRBD1 (5 bases). Sequencing was performed on T cells isolated from PBMCs. The CDR3 nucleotides are TGTGCCAGCAGCGTAGATTCAGGGCCAGGCTACACCTTC. Translating gives CASSVDSGPGYTF.